The present entry profiles one T cell receptor (beta chain) with its context. These data are taken from a study of CD8 T cells in Susac syndrome. An amount of RNA that ranged from about 0.45 to 1 ug was reverse transcribed with random hexamers. TCR beta CDR3 was amplified by immunoSEQ multiplex PCR. This amplification extended across 54 Vbeta and 13 Jbeta segments. MiXCR was run by TCRdb on the immunoSEQ multiplex PCR reads, yielding one entry per CDR3 protein. The data show approximately 100,000 distinct CDR3 sequences, with about nine tenths seen just once and approximately 0.13% held by the top ten. Per germline, CDR1 SGHRS and CDR2 YFSETQ. Deletions cut 0 bases from V and 6 bases from J, with 4 bases between. The CDR3 extends over 13 amino acids. High-throughput TCR beta sequencing covered peripheral CD8+ and CD4+ T cells.

The chain carries TRBV5-1 and TRBJ1-6; the D is unclear. The TCR originated in a human donor in good health. The sequencing input was CD8+ T cells from PBMCs. As DNA, the CDR3 is TGCGCCAGCAGCTTGGAGGCTAATTCACCCCTCCACTTT. Translation: CASSLEANSPLHF.